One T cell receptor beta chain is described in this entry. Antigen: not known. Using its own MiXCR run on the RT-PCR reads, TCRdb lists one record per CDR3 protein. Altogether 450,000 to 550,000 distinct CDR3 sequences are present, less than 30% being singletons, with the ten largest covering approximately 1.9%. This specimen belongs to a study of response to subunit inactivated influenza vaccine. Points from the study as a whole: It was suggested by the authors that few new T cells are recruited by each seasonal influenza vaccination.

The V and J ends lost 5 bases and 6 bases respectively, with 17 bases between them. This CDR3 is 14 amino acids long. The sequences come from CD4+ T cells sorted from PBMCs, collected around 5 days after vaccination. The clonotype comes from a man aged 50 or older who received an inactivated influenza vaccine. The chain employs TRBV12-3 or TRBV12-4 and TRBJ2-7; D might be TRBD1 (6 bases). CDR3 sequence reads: CASSPQGRWAEQYF. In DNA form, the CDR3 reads TGTGCCAGCAGTCCCCAGGGGCGCTGGGCCGAGCAGTACTTC.